This TCR beta chain came from a study of T cell responses to AZD1222 COVID-19 vaccine (dated by TCRdb to 2020 to 2022). Concerning the study at large: AZD1222 recipients with second doses at about 4 weeks or about 12 weeks were pooled, because spike-specific TCR depth and breadth did not differ between schedules. A total of 230 to 250 trial participants underwent TCR sequencing, of whom roughly 210 had received two doses of AZD1222 and approximately 25 had received two doses of the MenACWY control vaccine. Trial participants were enrolled into age subgroups of 18-55, 56-69 and 70-plus years, which contained about 150, 27 and 61 TCR-sequenced participants, respectively. Broad study findings and their caveats: In the small 56-69-year group, the increase in depth fell short of significance, most likely because of low power. CD4 TCRs associated with the vaccine covered the entire spike protein, and the dominant responses were in regions 160-218 and 743-854. Conclusions about previously exposed vaccinees were limited because only six AZD1222 recipients were SARS-CoV-2 seropositive at baseline. After two AZD1222 doses, both the breadth and the depth of spike-specific TCRs were significantly higher than at day 0 and than in MenACWY recipients. Because no samples from the day 14 peak response were available, repertoires could be characterized only after the peak T cell response. Epitopes outside the regions mutated in the B.1.351 and B.1.1.7 variants were reportedly recognized by nearly half of the unique spike-specific TCRs. Participants were mostly white British and included more females than males, and it was suggested by the authors that clonal diversity may have been underestimated.

Per the publication, the time point label means: baseline before first vaccination. The vaccinee samples were drawn from two UK trials, COV001 and COV002, one of which was a single-blind randomized controlled phase 2/3 trial testing AZD1222 (ChAdOx1 nCoV-19) in healthy adults. For TCRbeta chain sequencing, PBMC samples from trial participants were taken at day 0 and at day 28 after the second dose. The CDR3, from cysteine to phenylalanine, totals 15 residues. The sequence is cut down to CDR3 DNA, 45 bases in frame from base 1. V is cut by 0 bases and J by 0 bases, and the space between the germline ends is 10 bases. Looking up the germline V gene yields CDR1 SGHRS and CDR2 YFSETQ. In the case of this clone: Its antigen is currently not known. Base qualities are missing; no much larger clone stands one base away.

The CDR3 regions of human TCRbeta chains were analyzed by immunosequencing. Per the authors' processing: Repertoire TCRs were matched against a reference library of SARS-CoV-2-specific TCRs generated with the MIRA antigen-specificity platform. Breadth was defined as the fraction of unique TCRs that were SARS-CoV-2-associated, and depth was defined as the fraction of total T cells that were SARS-CoV-2-associated. Each spike-specific TCR was assigned to its reactive spike region and to a CD4 or CD8 class using the MIRA data. Log10-transformed breadth and depth values were compared by one-way ANOVA with Sidak's multiple comparisons tests. The table comes from immuneACCESS by way of TCRdb, which keeps in-frame sequences with V and J called. Part of the clones is missing from these tables; in studies checked, under half for an unresolved V gene and the rest for unknown reasons. From that table come the V and J calls and clone size; the DNA was used to work out D and trimming. Present in this sample are 140,000 to 150,000 clones, around nine tenths of which were seen just once. The leading ten clones occupy roughly 4% of the sample.

This TCR came from an adult in good health. This chain joins TRBV5-1 to TRBJ2-7; the D gene is unclear. The sample here was peripheral blood, taken on day 0 of AZD1222 vaccination. The bases read TGCGCCAGCAGCTTGGGGCGGCAGAGCTCCTACGAGCAGTACTTC. It translates to CASSLGRQSSYEQYF.